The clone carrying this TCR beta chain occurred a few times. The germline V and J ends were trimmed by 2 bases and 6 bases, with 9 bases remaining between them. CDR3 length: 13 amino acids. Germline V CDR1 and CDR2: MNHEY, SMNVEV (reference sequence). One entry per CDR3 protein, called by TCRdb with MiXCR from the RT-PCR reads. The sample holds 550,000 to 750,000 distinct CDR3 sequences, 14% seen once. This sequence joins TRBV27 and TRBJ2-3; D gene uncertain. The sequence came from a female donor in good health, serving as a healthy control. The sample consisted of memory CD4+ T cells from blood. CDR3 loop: CASSLTVTDTQYF. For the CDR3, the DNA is TGTGCCAGCAGTTTAACGGTTACCGATACGCAGTATTTT.